One TCR beta chain is described in this entry. Antigen specificity is unknown. This record comes from a study of a mutant IDH1 vaccine in newly diagnosed glioma. Study context: Every participant had undergone radiotherapy, temozolomide, or both before, and most underwent both.

Time point: baseline, week 1 (first vaccination visit). Treatment given: pre-vaccination baseline after standard-of-care therapy. Trimming took 8 bases from V and 9 from J; bases not matched to a gene: 19. The CDR3 covers 16 residues. CDR1 is LNHDA, CDR2 SQIVND, per germline (reference sequence). Clones were sequenced by immunoSEQ multiplex PCR, and TCRdb holds only the in-frame ones, with some missing. The sample has 12,000 to 15,000 clones, more than 80% seen once. Notes on the study in general: Altogether, about 93% of patients exhibited vaccine-induced immune responses. Apparently unrelated to pseudoprogression were changes in the top peripheral T cell clonotypes.

The chain is built from TRBV19 and TRBJ2-1; TRBD2 matches at 7 bases. The input for sequencing was PBMCs, taken from a glioma patient treated with radiotherapy, temozolomide or both. This clonotype was sampled from a woman aged 40 to 50 with glioma. Some clones in this sample may be carry-over from other donors' samples. For the CDR3, the DNA is TGTGCCAGTGGGTTGGGCGGGCGGGGGAATTTACCTGAGCAGTTCTTC. Amino acids: CASGLGGRGNLPEQFF.